The present T cell receptor (beta chain) was sequenced within a study of cytomegalovirus exposure and HLA in healthy donors (dated by TCRdb to about 2017). About the full investigation: A later analysis indicated that the 100 to 150 validation repertoires were generated on the platform also employed for the approximately 700 repertoires of the first cohort. The study aimed to test whether cataloging public T cell receptors could reveal signatures of past pathogen exposure. Besides the first cohort of roughly 700 subjects, a separate validation cohort made up of roughly 120 different subjects was used. The study combined high-throughput TCR immunosequencing, statistical association of individual TCRs with disease status, and machine learning to predict cytomegalovirus infection status.

The CDR3 contains 16 residues, cysteine and phenylalanine counted. The only DNA kept is the CDR3, 48 bases in frame from the first base. Sequences MNHEY (CDR1) and SVGAGI (CDR2) are obtained from the germline V gene. Between the V and J ends, shortened by 4 bases and 0 bases respectively, the junction contains 15 bases. A remark on this clone: The clone's antigen remains unknown. There are no base qualities to consult, and no much larger clone falls within one base.

Library preparation employed the immunoSEQ multiplex PCR assay. On the study's bioinformatics: To diagnose cytomegalovirus status from the catalog of TCR beta chain sequences, a statistical classification framework was built. The clones in this table, taken by TCRdb from immuneACCESS, are in-frame only. Not every clone is retained; where verified, under half of the shortfall comes from an unresolved V gene, and the cause of the rest is unknown. The DNA was the basis for D and trimming; V, J and clone size are from that table. For this sample the table gives 300,000 to 400,000 clones, of which 86% were detected only once. The ten largest clones capture approximately 0.86% of the sample. Donors formed part of the validation cohort, which comprised 120 subjects and was distinct from the first cohort of fewer than 750 subjects. Results and caveats for the whole study, not just this receptor: The authors suggested that the approach could potentially be generalized to other disease states and immunological phenotypes. Most TCR sequences were seen in very few donors, while some public TCRs were found in many individuals. In the study, some 160 TCR beta chains were listed as associated with cytomegalovirus. The classifier was reported to diagnose cytomegalovirus status with high specificity and sensitivity in both the original and validation cohorts. A later analysis found that TCRs clustered in the first cohort also tended to co-occur in the 130 or so validation repertoires, with 94% of cluster scores above 0. A later analysis had no HLA typing for the validation cohort, so co-occurrence there was scored across all 120 or so repertoires. In vitro tests confirmed that a few of the cytomegalovirus-associated TCR beta chains recognize cytomegalovirus antigens.

The material sequenced was PBMCs. This TCR was sampled from a woman between 18 and 30 years old in good health and CMV-seronegative. The chain links TRBV6-5 with TRBJ1-1; a tentative D call is TRBD1 (5 bases match). The DNA is TGTGCCAGCAGTTTTGGGGGAGGGGTAATGAACACTGAAGCTTTCTTT. Its amino acids are CASSFGGGVMNTEAFF.